This entry lists 2 T cell receptor beta chains sequenced from one sample in a study of blood T cell repertoires in COVID-19. Produced via immunoSEQ multiplex PCR; TCRdb's table is partial and in-frame only. Of about 260,000 clones listed, over 80% are singletons. The sample taken for sequencing was PBMCs or T cells enriched from blood (not recorded which). The receptors here all came from a woman aged 40 to 50 who had been exposed to COVID-19.

The chain joins TRBV20-1 to TRBJ2-1; TRBD1 agrees at 7 bases. This CDR3 comprises 12 residues. The trim removed 3 bases at V and 12 bases at J, leaving 8 bases unmatched. Germline V gene data show CDR1 as DFQATT and CDR2 as SNEGSKA (reference sequence). CDR3 loop: CSASTGAPGQFF. The DNA of the CDR3 is TGCAGTGCTAGTACAGGGGCCCCCGGGCAGTTCTTC.

The gene calls are TRBV25-1 and TRBJ1-5; 7 nucleotides align to TRBD1. V trimming: 1 base; J trimming: 7 bases; junction bases outside the gene matches: 7. Looked up from germline, CDR1 is MGHDK and CDR2 is SYGVNS. This CDR3 region has 15 residues. The CDR3 sequence is CASSESEGAWQPQHF. The CDR3 coding sequence is TGTGCCAGCAGTGAATCTGAGGGGGCATGGCAGCCCCAGCATTTT.